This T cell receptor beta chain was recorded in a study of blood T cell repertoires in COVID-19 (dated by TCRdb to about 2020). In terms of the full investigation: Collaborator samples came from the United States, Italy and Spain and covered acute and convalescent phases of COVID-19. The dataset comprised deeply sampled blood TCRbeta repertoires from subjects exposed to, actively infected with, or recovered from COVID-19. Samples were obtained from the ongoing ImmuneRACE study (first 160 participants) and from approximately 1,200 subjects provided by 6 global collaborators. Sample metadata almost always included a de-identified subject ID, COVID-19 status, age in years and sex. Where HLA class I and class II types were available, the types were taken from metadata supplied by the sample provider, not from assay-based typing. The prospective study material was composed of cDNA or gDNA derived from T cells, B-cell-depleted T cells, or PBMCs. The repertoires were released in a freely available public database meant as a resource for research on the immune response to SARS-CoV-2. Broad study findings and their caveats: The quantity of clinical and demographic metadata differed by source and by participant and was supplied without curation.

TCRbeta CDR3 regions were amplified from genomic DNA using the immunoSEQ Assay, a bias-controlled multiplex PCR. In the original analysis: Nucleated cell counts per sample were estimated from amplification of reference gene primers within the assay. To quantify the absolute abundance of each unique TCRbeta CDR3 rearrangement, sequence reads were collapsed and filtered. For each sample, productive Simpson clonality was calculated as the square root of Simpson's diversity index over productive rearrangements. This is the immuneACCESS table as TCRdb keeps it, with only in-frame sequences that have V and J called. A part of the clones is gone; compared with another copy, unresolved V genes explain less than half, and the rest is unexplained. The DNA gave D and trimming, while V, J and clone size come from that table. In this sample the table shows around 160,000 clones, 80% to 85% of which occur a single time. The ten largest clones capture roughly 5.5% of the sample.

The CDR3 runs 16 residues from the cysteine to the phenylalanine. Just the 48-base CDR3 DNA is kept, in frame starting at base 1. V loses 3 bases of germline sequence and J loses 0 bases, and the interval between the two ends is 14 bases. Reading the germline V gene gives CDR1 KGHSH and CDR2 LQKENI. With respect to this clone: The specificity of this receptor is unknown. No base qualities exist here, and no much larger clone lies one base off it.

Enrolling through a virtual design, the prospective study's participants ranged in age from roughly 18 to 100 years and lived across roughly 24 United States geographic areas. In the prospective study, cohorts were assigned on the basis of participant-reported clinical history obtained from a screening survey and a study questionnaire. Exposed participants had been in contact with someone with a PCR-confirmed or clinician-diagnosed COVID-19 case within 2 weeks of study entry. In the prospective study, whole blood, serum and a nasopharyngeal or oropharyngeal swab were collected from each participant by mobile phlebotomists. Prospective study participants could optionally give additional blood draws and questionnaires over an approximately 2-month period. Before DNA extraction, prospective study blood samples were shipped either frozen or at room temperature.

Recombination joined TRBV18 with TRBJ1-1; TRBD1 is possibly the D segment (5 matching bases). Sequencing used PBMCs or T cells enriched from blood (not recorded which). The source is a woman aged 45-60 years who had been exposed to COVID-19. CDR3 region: CASSPQGLGLNTEAFF. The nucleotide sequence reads TGTGCCAGCTCACCCCAGGGACTGGGGTTGAACACTGAAGCTTTCTTT.